The 5 T cell receptor beta chains in this list originate from one sample, sequenced in a study of blood T cell repertoires in COVID-19. TCRdb's copy holds only in-frame clones and misses some; the assay was immunoSEQ multiplex PCR. This sample has some 32,000 clones, with 88% found just once. The sequenced material came from peripheral blood. These receptors were collected from a human donor in a cohort sampled during active COVID-19.

The J gene is TRBJ1-2, the V gene TRBV12-5, with a weak D call TRBD1 (5 bases). This CDR3 has 17 residues. V gave up 5 bases and J gave up 8 bases, with 27 bases separating them. Germline CDR1 reads LGHNT; CDR2 reads FRNRAP. The CDR3 reads CASGPPTTQAGESGYTF. The CDR3 DNA reads as TGTGCTAGTGGTCCACCGACGACACAGGCGGGGGAATCCGGCTACACCTTC.

The chain uses TRBV19 and TRBJ1-2; no clear D gene. The CDR3 sequence is 15 residues long. The germline V and J ends were trimmed by 1 base and 4 bases, with 13 bases remaining between them. Germline CDR1 and CDR2: LNHDA and SQIVND (reference sequence). CDR3 sequence reads: CASSIGSRSLYGYTF. In DNA form, the CDR3 reads TGTGCCAGTAGTATAGGGTCGCGGAGCCTCTATGGCTACACCTTC.

Only a few counts were recorded for this clone. The chain has TRBV5-1 and TRBJ1-1; TRBD1 matches at 7 bases. The germline gives CDR1 SGHRS, CDR2 YFSETQ. CDR3 length: 20 amino acids. J was trimmed by 5 bases and V by 0 bases; bases with no gene match: 22. The CDR3 coding sequence is TGCGCCAGCAGCTTGGGATACCCGACAGGGAACACTTTACTGGGGACTGAAGCTTTCTTT. This gives the protein CASSLGYPTGNTLLGTEAFF.

V gene TRBV12-5 combines with J gene TRBJ1-1, with a tentative D call TRBD1 (6 bases). Between the trimmed V and J ends, which lost 1 base and 0 bases, there was a span of 21 bases. In germline, CDR1 is LGHNT, CDR2 FRNRAP. This CDR3 contains 19 residues. CDR3 amino acids: CASGLAGALAESMNTEAFF. CDR3 in DNA: TGTGCTAGTGGTTTGGCAGGGGCCCTCGCAGAAAGCATGAACACTGAAGCTTTCTTT.

The chain carries TRBV3-1 (or the pseudogene TRBV3-2) and TRBJ1-6, with D tentatively TRBD1 (5 bases). Germline lookup yields CDR1 LGHDT and CDR2 YNNKEL (reference sequence). Trimming removed 10 bases from V and 5 bases from J, with 18 bases in between. The CDR3 is 15 residues long. Written as DNA, the CDR3 is TGTGCCACTGCCCGCGGTTGGGGGGATAATTCACCCCTCCACTTT. This translates into CATARGWGDNSPLHF.